This T cell receptor beta chain is from a study of identical twins. Details on this clonotype: Its antigen is unidentified.

MiXCR, applied by TCRdb to the 5' RACE reads, yields one record per CDR3 protein. The top ten clones hold 0.25% to 0.3% of a sample with 1.5 million to 2 million distinct CDR3 sequences, 25% to 35% of them seen once. Study-wide points: Cross-sectional statistical analysis was relied on for the conclusions, without the same donors being followed.

There are 16 residues in the CDR3. Trimming at V came to 2 bases and at J to 7 bases, leaving 7 bases not matched to a gene. Germline V CDR1 and CDR2: SQVTM, ANQGSEA. V and J are TRBV29-1 and TRBJ2-1, with 14 bases fitting TRBD2. The sequencing sample was made of cord blood. The receptor was derived from a newborn girl in good health. CDR3 protein: CSVEPTRLAGGNEQFF. The CDR3 DNA reads TGCAGCGTTGAACCTACTCGACTAGCGGGAGGGAATGAGCAGTTCTTC.